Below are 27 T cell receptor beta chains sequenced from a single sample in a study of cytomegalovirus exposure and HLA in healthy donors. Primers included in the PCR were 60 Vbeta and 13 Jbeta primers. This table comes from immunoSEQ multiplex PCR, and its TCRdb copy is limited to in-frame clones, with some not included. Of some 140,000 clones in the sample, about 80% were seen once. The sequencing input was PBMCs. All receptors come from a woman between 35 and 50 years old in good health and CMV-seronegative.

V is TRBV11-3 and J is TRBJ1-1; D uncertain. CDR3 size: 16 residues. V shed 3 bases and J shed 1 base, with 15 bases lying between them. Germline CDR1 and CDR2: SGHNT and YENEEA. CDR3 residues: CASSFAGLGGNTEAFF. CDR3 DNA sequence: TGTGCCAGCAGCTTCGCCGGACTCGGAGGGAACACTGAAGCTTTCTTT.

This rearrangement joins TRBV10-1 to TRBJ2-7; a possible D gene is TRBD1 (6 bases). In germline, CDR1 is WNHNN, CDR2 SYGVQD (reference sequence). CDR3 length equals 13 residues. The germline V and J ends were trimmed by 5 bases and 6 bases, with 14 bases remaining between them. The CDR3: CASSRVRGTEQYF. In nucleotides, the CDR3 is TGCGCCAGCAGTAGGGTCAGGGGAACCGAGCAGTACTTC.

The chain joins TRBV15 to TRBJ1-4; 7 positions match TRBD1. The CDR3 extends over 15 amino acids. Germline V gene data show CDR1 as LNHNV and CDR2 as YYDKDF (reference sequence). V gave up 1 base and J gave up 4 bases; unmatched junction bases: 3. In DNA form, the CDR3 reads TGTGCCACCAGCAGAGTCACAGGGGATAATGAAAAACTGTTTTTT. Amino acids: CATSRVTGDNEKLFF.

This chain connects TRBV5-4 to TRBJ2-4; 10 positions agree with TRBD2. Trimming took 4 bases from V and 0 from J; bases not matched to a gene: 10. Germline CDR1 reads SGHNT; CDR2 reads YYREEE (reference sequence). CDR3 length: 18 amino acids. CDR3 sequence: CASSHDRAGGPAKNIQYF. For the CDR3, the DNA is TGTGCCAGCAGCCACGATAGAGCGGGAGGGCCAGCCAAAAACATTCAGTACTTC.

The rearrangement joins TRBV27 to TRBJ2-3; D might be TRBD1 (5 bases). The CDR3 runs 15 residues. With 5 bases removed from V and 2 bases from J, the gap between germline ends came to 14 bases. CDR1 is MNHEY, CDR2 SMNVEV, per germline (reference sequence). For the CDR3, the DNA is TGTGCCAGCAGTGGGCAGGGTGGAGCCACAGATACGCAGTATTTT. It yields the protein CASSGQGGATDTQYF.

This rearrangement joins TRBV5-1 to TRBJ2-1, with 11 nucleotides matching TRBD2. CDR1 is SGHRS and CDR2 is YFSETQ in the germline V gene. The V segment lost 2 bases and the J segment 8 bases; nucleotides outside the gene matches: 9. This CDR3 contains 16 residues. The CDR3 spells CASSFRLAGTSDEQFF. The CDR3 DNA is TGCGCCAGCAGCTTTCGACTAGCGGGAACGTCGGATGAGCAGTTCTTC. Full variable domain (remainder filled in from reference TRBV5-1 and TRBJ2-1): KAGVTQTPRYLIKTRGQQVTLSCSPISGHRSVSWYQQTPGQGLQFLFEYFSETQRNKGNFPGRFSGRQFSNSRSEMNVSTLELGDSALYLCASSFRLAGTSDEQFFGPGTRLTVL.

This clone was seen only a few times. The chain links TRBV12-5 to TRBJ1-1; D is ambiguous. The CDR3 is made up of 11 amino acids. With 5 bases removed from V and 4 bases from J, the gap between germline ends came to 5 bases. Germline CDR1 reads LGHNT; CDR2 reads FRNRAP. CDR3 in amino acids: CASGIGTEAFF. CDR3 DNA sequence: TGTGCTAGTGGTATCGGCACTGAAGCTTTCTTT.

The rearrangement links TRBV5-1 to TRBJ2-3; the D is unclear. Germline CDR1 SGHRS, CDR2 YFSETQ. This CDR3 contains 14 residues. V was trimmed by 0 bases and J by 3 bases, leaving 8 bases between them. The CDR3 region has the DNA TGCGCCAGCAGCTTGGGCGCGGAAACAGATACGCAGTATTTT. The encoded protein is CASSLGAETDTQYF.

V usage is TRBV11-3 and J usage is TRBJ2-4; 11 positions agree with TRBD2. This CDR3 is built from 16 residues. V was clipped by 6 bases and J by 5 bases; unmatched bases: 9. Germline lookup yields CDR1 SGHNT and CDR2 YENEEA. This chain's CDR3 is CASRFGTSGPENIQYF. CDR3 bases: TGTGCCAGCAGGTTCGGGACTAGCGGCCCCGAAAACATTCAGTACTTC.

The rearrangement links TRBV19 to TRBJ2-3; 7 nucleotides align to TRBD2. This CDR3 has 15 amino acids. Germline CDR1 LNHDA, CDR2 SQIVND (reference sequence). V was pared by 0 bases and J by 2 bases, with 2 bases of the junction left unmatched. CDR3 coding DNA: TGTGCCAGTAGTATAGATCGGGGGGTCACAGATACGCAGTATTTT. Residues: CASSIDRGVTDTQYF.

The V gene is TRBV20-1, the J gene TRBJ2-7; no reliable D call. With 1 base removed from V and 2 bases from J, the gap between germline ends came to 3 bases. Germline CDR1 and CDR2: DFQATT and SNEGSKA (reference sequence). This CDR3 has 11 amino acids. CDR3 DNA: TGCAGTGCTAGAGTTACCTACGAGCAGTACTTC. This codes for CSARVTYEQYF.

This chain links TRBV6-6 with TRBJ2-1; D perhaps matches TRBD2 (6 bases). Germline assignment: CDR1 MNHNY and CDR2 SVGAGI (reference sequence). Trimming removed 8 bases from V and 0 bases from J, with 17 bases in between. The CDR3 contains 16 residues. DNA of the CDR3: TGTGCCAGCGGGCGGGACGGCACTCTCTCCTACAATGAGCAGTTCTTC. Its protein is CASGRDGTLSYNEQFF.

This chain's CDR3 is CASSKLGAGERNQPQHF. The CDR3 coding sequence is TGTGCCAGCTCCAAGTTGGGGGCGGGGGAGCGCAATCAGCCCCAGCATTTT. The rearrangement links TRBV27 to TRBJ1-5; possibly TRBD1 for D (6 bases). The CDR3 runs 17 residues. With 8 bases removed from V and 2 bases from J, the gap between germline ends came to 22 bases. Germline CDR1 MNHEY, CDR2 SMNVEV (reference sequence).

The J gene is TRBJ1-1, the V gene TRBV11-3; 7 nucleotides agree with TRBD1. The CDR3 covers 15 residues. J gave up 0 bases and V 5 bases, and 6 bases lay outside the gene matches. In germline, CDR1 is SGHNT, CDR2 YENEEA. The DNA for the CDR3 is TGTGCCAGCAGCCGGGCGAGGGGGCTGAACACTGAAGCTTTCTTT. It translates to CASSRARGLNTEAFF.

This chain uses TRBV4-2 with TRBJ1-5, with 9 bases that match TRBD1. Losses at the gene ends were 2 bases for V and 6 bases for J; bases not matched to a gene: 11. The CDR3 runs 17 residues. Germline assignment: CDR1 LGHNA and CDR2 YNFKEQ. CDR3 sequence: CASSQSTGGVEAQPQHF. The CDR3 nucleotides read TGTGCCAGCAGCCAATCGACAGGGGGTGTCGAGGCTCAGCCCCAGCATTTT.

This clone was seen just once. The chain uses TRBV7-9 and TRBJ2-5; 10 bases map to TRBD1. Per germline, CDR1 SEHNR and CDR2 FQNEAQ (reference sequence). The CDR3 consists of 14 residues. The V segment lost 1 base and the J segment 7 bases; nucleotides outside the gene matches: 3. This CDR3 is CASSLDGQGGTQYF. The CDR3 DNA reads TGTGCCAGCAGCTTAGATGGACAGGGGGGGACCCAGTACTTC. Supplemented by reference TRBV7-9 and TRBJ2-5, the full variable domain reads DTGVSQNPRHKITKRGQNVTFRCDPISEHNRLYWYRQTLGQGPEFLTYFQNEAQLEKSRLLSDRFSAERPKGSFSTLEIQRTEQGDSAMYLCASSLDGQGGTQYFGPGTRLLVL.

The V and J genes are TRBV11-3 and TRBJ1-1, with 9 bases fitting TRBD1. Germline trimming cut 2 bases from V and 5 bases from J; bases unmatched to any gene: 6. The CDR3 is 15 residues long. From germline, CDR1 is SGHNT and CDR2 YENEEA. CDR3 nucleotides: TGTGCCAGCAGCTTACCCGGACAGGGGAGGACTGAAGCTTTCTTT. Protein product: CASSLPGQGRTEAFF.

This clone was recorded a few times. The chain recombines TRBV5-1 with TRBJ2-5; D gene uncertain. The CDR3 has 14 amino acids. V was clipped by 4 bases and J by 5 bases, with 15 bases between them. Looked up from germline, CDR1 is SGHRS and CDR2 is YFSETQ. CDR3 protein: CASSRAPSVETQYF. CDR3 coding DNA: TGCGCCAGCAGCCGCGCCCCTAGTGTGGAGACCCAGTACTTC.

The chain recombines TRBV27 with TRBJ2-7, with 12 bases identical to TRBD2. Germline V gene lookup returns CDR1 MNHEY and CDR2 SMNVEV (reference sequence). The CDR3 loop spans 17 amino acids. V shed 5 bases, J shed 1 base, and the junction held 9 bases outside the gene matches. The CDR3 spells CASSPFRLAGESYEQYF. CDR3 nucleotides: TGTGCCAGCAGTCCGTTCCGACTAGCGGGAGAGTCCTACGAGCAGTACTTC.

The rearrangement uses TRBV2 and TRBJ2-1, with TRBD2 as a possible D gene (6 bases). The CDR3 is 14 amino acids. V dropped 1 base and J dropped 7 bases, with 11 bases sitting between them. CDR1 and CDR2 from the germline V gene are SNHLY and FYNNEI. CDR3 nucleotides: TGTGCCAGCAGTGAAGGACTAGATCGAAATGAGCAGTTCTTC. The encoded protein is CASSEGLDRNEQFF.

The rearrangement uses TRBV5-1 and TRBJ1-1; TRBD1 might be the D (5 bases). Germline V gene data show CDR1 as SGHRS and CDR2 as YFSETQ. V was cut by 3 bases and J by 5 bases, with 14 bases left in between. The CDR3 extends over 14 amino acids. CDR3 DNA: TGCGCCAGCAGCTGGCCCAGGGTCGGGACTGAAGCTTTCTTT. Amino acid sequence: CASSWPRVGTEAFF.

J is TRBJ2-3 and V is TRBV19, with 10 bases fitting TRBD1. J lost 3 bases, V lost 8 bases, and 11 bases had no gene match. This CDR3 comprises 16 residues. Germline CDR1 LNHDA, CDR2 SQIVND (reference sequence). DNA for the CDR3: TGTGCCAGTGCAACTCCGGGACAGGGGTCAACAGATACGCAGTATTTT. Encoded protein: CASATPGQGSTDTQYF.

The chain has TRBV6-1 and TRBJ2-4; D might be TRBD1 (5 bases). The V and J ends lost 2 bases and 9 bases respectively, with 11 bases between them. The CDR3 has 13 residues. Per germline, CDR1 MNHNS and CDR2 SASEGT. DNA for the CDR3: TGTGCCAGCAGTGAATGGGGCCTGGGCATTCAGTACTTC. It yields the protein CASSEWGLGIQYF.

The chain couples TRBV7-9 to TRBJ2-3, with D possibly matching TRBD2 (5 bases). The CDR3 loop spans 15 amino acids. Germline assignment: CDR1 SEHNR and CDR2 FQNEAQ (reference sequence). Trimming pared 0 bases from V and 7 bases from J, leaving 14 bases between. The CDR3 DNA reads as TGTGCCAGCAGCTTAGCGCTGTGGGAGACACATACGCAGTATTTT. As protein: CASSLALWETHTQYF.

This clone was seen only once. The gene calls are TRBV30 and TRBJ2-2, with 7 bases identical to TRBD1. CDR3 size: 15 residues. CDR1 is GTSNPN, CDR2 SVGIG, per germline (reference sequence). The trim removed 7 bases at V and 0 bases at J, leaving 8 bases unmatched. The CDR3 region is CASPDRATNTGELFF. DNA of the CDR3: TGTGCCTCCCCAGACAGGGCGACGAACACCGGGGAGCTGTTTTTT.

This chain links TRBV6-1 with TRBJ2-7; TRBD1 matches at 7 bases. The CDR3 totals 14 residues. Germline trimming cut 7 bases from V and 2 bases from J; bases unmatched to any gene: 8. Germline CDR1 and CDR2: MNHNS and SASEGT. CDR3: CASKGQTKTYEQYF. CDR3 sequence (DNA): TGTGCCAGCAAGGGACAGACCAAGACCTACGAGCAGTACTTC.

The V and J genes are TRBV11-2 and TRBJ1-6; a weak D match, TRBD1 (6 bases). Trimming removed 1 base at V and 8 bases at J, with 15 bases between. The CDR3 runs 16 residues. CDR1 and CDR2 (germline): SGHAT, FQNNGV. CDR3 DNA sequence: TGTGCCAGCAGCTTAGTAGACAGGAAAGTTTATTCACCCCTCCACTTT. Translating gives CASSLVDRKVYSPLHF.